The rows below give T cell receptor beta chains drawn from one sample of a study of T cell changes during pregnancy in multiple sclerosis. Assay used: immunoSEQ multiplex PCR; TCRdb lists only in-frame clones, some missing. The table has about 48,000 clones, around 94% seen once. This specimen consisted of CD4+ T cells from peripheral blood mononuclear cells, obtained in the first trimester of pregnancy. The receptors shown here come from a female donor with multiple sclerosis, enrolled in a pregnancy study. Both conserved end residues are part of each CDR3. The order of the fields is V gene, D gene, J gene, clone size, CDR3 protein, CDR3 DNA. A D gene is named only where the DNA matches it firmly. Clone size appears in some rows only: once, few, many, or a class for an expanded clone.

v_call: TRBV23-1; d_call: TRBD1; j_call: TRBJ2-2; clone_size: -; cdr3_aa: CASSRPGQGWSGELFF; cdr3_nt: TGCGCCAGCAGTCGACCCGGACAGGGTTGGTCCGGGGAGCTGTTTTTT
v_call: TRBV9; d_call: -; j_call: TRBJ2-3; clone_size: -; cdr3_aa: CASSVAPGGPDTQYF; cdr3_nt: TGTGCCAGCAGCGTAGCTCCGGGGGGCCCAGATACGCAGTATTTT
v_call: TRBV27; d_call: -; j_call: TRBJ1-4; clone_size: -; cdr3_aa: CASRWGGANEKLFF; cdr3_nt: TGTGCCAGCCGGTGGGGGGGGGCTAATGAAAAACTGTTTTTT
v_call: TRBV5-1; d_call: -; j_call: TRBJ2-5; clone_size: once; cdr3_aa: CASRGAGAHQETQYF; cdr3_nt: TGCGCCAGCAGGGGGGCGGGGGCCCACCAAGAGACCCAGTACTTC
v_call: TRBV19; d_call: TRBD2; j_call: TRBJ2-2; clone_size: -; cdr3_aa: CASSTGLAGGNTGELFF; cdr3_nt: TGTGCCAGTAGTACGGGACTAGCGGGGGGGAACACCGGGGAGCTGTTTTTT
v_call: TRBV30; d_call: TRBD2; j_call: TRBJ2-5; clone_size: -; cdr3_aa: CAWSVGRLAVQETQYF; cdr3_nt: TGTGCCTGGAGTGTAGGGCGACTAGCGGTACAAGAGACCCAGTACTTC
v_call: TRBV6-5; d_call: -; j_call: TRBJ2-7; clone_size: -; cdr3_aa: CASWAGEGYEQYF; cdr3_nt: TGTGCCAGCTGGGCAGGGGAAGGCTACGAGCAGTACTTC
v_call: TRBV21-1; d_call: -; j_call: TRBJ2-2; clone_size: -; cdr3_aa: CASSKERQGYTGELFF; cdr3_nt: TGTGCCAGCAGCAAAGAGAGGCAGGGCTACACCGGGGAGCTGTTTTTT
v_call: TRBV5-4; d_call: TRBD2; j_call: TRBJ2-1; clone_size: -; cdr3_aa: CASSTSGGPHNEQFF; cdr3_nt: TGTGCCAGCAGCACGTCGGGGGGGCCCCACAATGAGCAGTTCTTC
v_call: TRBV5-8; d_call: -; j_call: TRBJ1-2; clone_size: once; cdr3_aa: CASSWIQGPYGYTF; cdr3_nt: TGTGCCAGCAGCTGGATTCAGGGGCCATATGGCTACACCTTC
v_call: TRBV2; d_call: TRBD2; j_call: TRBJ2-2; clone_size: -; cdr3_aa: CASGSGGSTGELFF; cdr3_nt: TGTGCCAGCGGAAGCGGGGGGTCAACCGGGGAGCTGTTTTTT
v_call: TRBV6-5; d_call: -; j_call: TRBJ2-1; clone_size: -; cdr3_aa: CASSYGGPHYNEQFF; cdr3_nt: TGTGCCAGCAGTTACGGGGGCCCCCACTACAATGAGCAGTTCTTC
v_call: TRBV7-8; d_call: TRBD1; j_call: TRBJ1-6; clone_size: -; cdr3_aa: CASSDRGGSPLHF; cdr3_nt: TGTGCCAGCAGCGACAGGGGAGGTTCACCCCTCCACTTT
v_call: TRBV7-7; d_call: -; j_call: TRBJ2-5; clone_size: -; cdr3_aa: CASSLAERVETQYF; cdr3_nt: TGTGCTAGCAGCTTAGCCGAGCGGGTGGAGACCCAGTACTTC
v_call: TRBV9; d_call: TRBD2; j_call: TRBJ2-5; clone_size: -; cdr3_aa: CASSGRGARETQYF; cdr3_nt: TGTGCCAGCAGCGGGCGGGGGGCAAGGGAGACCCAGTACTTC
v_call: TRBV19; d_call: -; j_call: TRBJ1-2; clone_size: -; cdr3_aa: CASTPPRGGLEGYTF; cdr3_nt: TGTGCCAGTACCCCCCCCCGGGGAGGATTGGAAGGCTACACCTTC
v_call: TRBV5-1; d_call: TRBD1; j_call: TRBJ1-2; clone_size: once; cdr3_aa: CASSLGQGNNARGYTF; cdr3_nt: TGCGCCAGCAGCCTCGGACAGGGGAATAATGCTAGGGGCTACACCTTC